This T cell receptor beta chain was identified in a study of blood T cell repertoires in COVID-19. About the study: Samples taken during acute and convalescent COVID-19 were collected in the United States, Italy and Spain. PBMCs, B-cell-depleted T cells, or T cells provided the cDNA or gDNA that made up the material.

Germline CDR1 DFQATT, CDR2 SNEGSKA (reference sequence). Trimming left V 3 bases short and J 8 bases short, with 14 bases between. The CDR3 spans 14 residues. Repertoires were generated with immunoSEQ multiplex PCR, while TCRdb's copy carries only in-frame clones and drops some. Of about 100,000 clones listed, less than 90% are singletons. Sequencing input: peripheral blood. This rearrangement joins TRBV20-1 to TRBJ1-6, with D perhaps TRBD1 (5 bases). The sequence derives from a man aged 30-40 years in a cohort sampled during active COVID-19. The CDR3 DNA follows: TGCAGTGCTAGTATAGGGGCGTCGGATTCACCCCTCCACTTT. Protein sequence: CSASIGASDSPLHF.